These 22 T cell receptor beta chains originate from one sample sequenced in a study of T-cell memory formation after mild COVID-19. Each CDR3 protein is one row after TCRdb ran MiXCR on the 5' RACE reads. The profile covers some 320,000 distinct CDR3 sequences, with 15% appearing a single time and 20% to 25% taken by the ten largest. Sequenced input: PBMCs or a T cell subset sorted from them (not recorded which). The receptors come from a man aged 18 to 29 who had mild COVID-19 (a few samples of this study predate the infection). Cell type and time point are not known.

The count of this clonotype is one. The chain carries TRBV2 and TRBJ1-1; D call uncertain. The CDR3 consists of 13 residues. Germline values: CDR1 SNHLY, CDR2 FYNNEI. The ends were cut back, 1 base at V and 0 bases at J, with 3 bases in the middle. The CDR3 spells CASSEGVNTEAFF. The DNA of the CDR3 is TGTGCCAGCAGTGAAGGGGTGAACACTGAAGCTTTCTTT.

The chain combines TRBV12-3 or TRBV12-4 with TRBJ1-1; D unclear. The CDR3 is 13 residues long. Trimming stripped 7 bases from V and 4 bases from J, with 13 bases between. CDR3 residues: CASTPQVGTEAFF. The CDR3, as DNA: TGTGCCAGCACCCCCCAAGTCGGCACTGAAGCTTTCTTT.

This clonotype was seen a few times. The chain links TRBV4-2 to TRBJ2-3, with D maybe TRBD2 (6 bases). Germline V gene lookup returns CDR1 LGHNA and CDR2 YNFKEQ. The CDR3 has 15 residues. Trimming took off 4 bases at V and 0 bases at J, with 11 bases between the two ends. The CDR3 DNA sequence: TGTGCCAGCAGCCCACGACTAGATAGCACAGATACGCAGTATTTT. Residues: CASSPRLDSTDTQYF.

This clonotype was recorded at least ten times. V usage is TRBV27 and J usage is TRBJ2-2; D gene uncertain. V was trimmed by 2 bases and J by 6 bases, leaving 7 bases between them. CDR1 is MNHEY, CDR2 SMNVEV, per germline (reference sequence). The CDR3 totals 13 residues. The CDR3 region is CASSLSRAGELFF. CDR3 coding DNA: TGTGCCAGCAGTTTAAGCCGGGCCGGGGAGCTGTTTTTT.

The chain has TRBV5-1 and TRBJ2-1, with D possibly called TRBD1 or TRBD2 (6 bases each). Germline CDR1 and CDR2: SGHRS and YFSETQ. Trimming took off 4 bases at V and 8 bases at J, with 25 bases between the two ends. The CDR3 spans 17 residues. The CDR3 DNA reads TGCGCCAGCAGCCTTGGAATTAGGGGGGCGGGTTTCTATGAGCAGTTCTTC. Translation gives CASSLGIRGAGFYEQFF. Full variable domain (outside the CDR3, taken from reference TRBV5-1 and TRBJ2-1): KAGVTQTPRYLIKTRGQQVTLSCSPISGHRSVSWYQQTPGQGLQFLFEYFSETQRNKGNFPGRFSGRQFSNSRSEMNVSTLELGDSALYLCASSLGIRGAGFYEQFFGPGTRLTVL.

This clonotype appeared a few times. The chain combines TRBV11-3 with TRBJ2-2; tentatively, D is TRBD2 (6 bases). Germline CDR1 SGHNT, CDR2 YENEEA. CDR3 length equals 16 residues. Trimming took off 1 base at V and 2 bases at J, with 11 bases between the two ends. The DNA for the CDR3 is TGTGCCAGCAGCTTAGGTTGGGGGGACAACACCGGGGAGCTGTTTTTT. Residues: CASSLGWGDNTGELFF.

This sequence joins TRBV7-6 and TRBJ2-3, with a weak D call TRBD2 (5 bases). This CDR3 spans 16 amino acids. V lost 1 base and J 0 bases, leaving 11 bases between the germline ends. CDR1 and CDR2 (germline): SGHVS, FNYEAQ. In DNA form, the CDR3 reads TGTGCCAGCAGCTTAGGGGGAGACACTAGCACAGATACGCAGTATTTT. Protein product: CASSLGGDTSTDTQYF.

This clonotype was seen more than once but under ten times. This chain connects TRBV7-8 to TRBJ2-7; D is perhaps TRBD1 (6 bases). The ends were cut back, 4 bases at V and 0 bases at J, with 13 bases in the middle. Germline loops: CDR1 SGHVS, CDR2 FQNEAQ. This CDR3 region has 15 residues. This CDR3 reads CASSWGPASSYEQYF. The CDR3 coding sequence is TGTGCCAGCAGCTGGGGGCCGGCTAGCTCCTACGAGCAGTACTTC.

The CDR3 loop is CASSVTGGPDVETQYF. CDR3 nucleotide sequence: TGTGCCAGCAGTGTAACGGGGGGGCCCGATGTTGAGACCCAGTACTTC. This chain joins TRBV2 and TRBJ2-5, with TRBD2 matching 8 bases. The germline V gene has CDR1 SNHLY and CDR2 FYNNEI. V gave up 4 bases and J gave up 5 bases; unmatched junction bases: 12. The CDR3 is made up of 16 amino acids. The full variable domain, its missing parts supplied by reference TRBV2 and TRBJ2-5, is EPEVTQTPSHQVTQMGQEVILRCVPISNHLYFYWYRQILGQKVEFLVSFYNNEISEKSEIFDDQFSVERPDGSNFTLKIRSTKLEDSAMYFCASSVTGGPDVETQYFGPGTRLLVL.

J is TRBJ2-1 and V is TRBV18; 11 bases are shared with TRBD2. V dropped 1 base and J dropped 8; count of bases not matched to a gene: 4. Germline V gene lookup returns CDR1 KGHSH and CDR2 LQKENI. The CDR3 is 15 amino acids. The CDR3: CASSPLTSGVDEQFF. The CDR3 coding sequence is TGTGCCAGCTCACCACTGACTAGCGGGGTAGATGAGCAGTTCTTC.

The chain carries TRBV11-2 and TRBJ1-2; TRBD1 might be the D (5 bases). Trimming removed 3 bases from V and 10 bases from J, with 18 bases in between. Germline assignment: CDR1 SGHAT and CDR2 FQNNGV. The CDR3 contains 14 residues. The CDR3, as DNA: TGTGCCAGCAGCTTTTCTGTCAGGGAGAAGGACTACACCTTC. Its translation: CASSFSVREKDYTF.

The table lists this clonotype with a few counts. CDR3 nucleotides: TGTGCCAGCAGCCCTTACAGGGGGCCCACTGAAGCTTTCTTT. It yields the protein CASSPYRGPTEAFF. V gene TRBV7-2 combines with J gene TRBJ1-1; 9 bases fit TRBD1. Germline trimming cut 5 bases from V and 4 bases from J; bases unmatched to any gene: 5. CDR1 SGHTA and CDR2 FQGNSA come from the germline V gene. The CDR3 consists of 14 residues.

This clonotype was counted between two and nine times. This sequence joins TRBV6-5 and TRBJ1-4; no reliable D call. The CDR3 is 16 amino acids. CDR1 and CDR2 (germline): MNHEY, SVGAGI. V lost 0 bases, J lost 5 bases, and 13 bases lay in between. CDR3 loop: CASSYSIGGVNEKLFF. The DNA of the CDR3 is TGTGCCAGCAGTTACTCGATTGGAGGCGTGAATGAAAAACTGTTTTTT.

The chain employs TRBV30 and TRBJ2-7, with D possibly called TRBD1 or TRBD2 (5 bases each). The germline V gene encodes CDR1 GTSNPN and CDR2 SVGIG (reference sequence). V lost 7 bases to trimming and J lost 5 bases, with 18 bases between them. The CDR3 totals 13 residues. CDR3 sequence (DNA): TGTGCCTTCCCCCCGGGGCAGGCTGACGAGCAGTACTTC. Encoded protein: CAFPPGQADEQYF.

Comments on this clonotype: A single base separates this from a much larger clone, so it may be a read error. The chain couples TRBV7-3 to TRBJ1-1, with D perhaps TRBD1 (5 bases). This CDR3 comprises 13 residues. Trimming cost V 1 base and J 3 bases, with 6 bases left between them. Per the germline V gene, CDR1 is SGHTA and CDR2 is FQGTGA. The CDR3: CASSLKGDTEAFF. CDR3 in DNA: TGTGCCAGCAGCTTAAAAGGGGACACTGAAGCTTTCTTT. The whole variable domain, filled in from reference TRBV7-3 and TRBJ1-1, reads GAGVSQTPSNKVTEKGKYVELRCDPISGHTALYWYRQSLGQGPEFLIYFQGTGAADDSGLPNDRFFAVRPEGSVSTLKIQRTERGDSAVYLCASSLKGDTEAFFGQGTRLTVV.

Only a few counts were recorded for this clonotype. V is TRBV5-4 and J is TRBJ1-1; 10 nucleotides match TRBD1. J gave up 3 bases and V 3 bases, and 2 bases lay outside the gene matches. The length of the CDR3 is 14 residues. In germline, CDR1 is SGHNT, CDR2 YYREEE (reference sequence). The chain's CDR3 is CASSWGQGYTEAFF. The CDR3 DNA follows: TGTGCCAGCAGCTGGGGACAGGGGTACACTGAAGCTTTCTTT.

The rearrangement links TRBV4-1 to TRBJ2-2; 10 bases map to TRBD2. This CDR3 contains 15 residues. The V and J ends lost 4 bases and 5 bases, in that order; junction bases with no gene match: 4. From germline, CDR1 is MGHRA and CDR2 YSYEKL. The DNA of the CDR3 is TGCGCCAGCAGCCCGGGACTAGCGAGAACCGGGGAGCTGTTTTTT. As protein: CASSPGLARTGELFF.

The chain uses TRBV20-1 and TRBJ2-3; a weak D match, TRBD2 (6 bases). Germline loops: CDR1 DFQATT, CDR2 SNEGSKA (reference sequence). The V end was cut by 3 bases, the J end by 0 bases, with 16 bases between. The CDR3 sequence is 16 residues long. This CDR3 is CSASSGGGISTDTQYF. As DNA, the CDR3 is TGCAGTGCTAGTAGCGGTGGGGGGATTAGCACAGATACGCAGTATTTT.

This clonotype came up a few times. The chain combines TRBV11-2 with TRBJ2-7, with D unresolved. The CDR3 covers 13 residues. V was cut by 5 bases and J by 6 bases, with 14 bases left in between. Germline V gene sequence: CDR1 SGHAT, CDR2 FQNNGV. The CDR3 here is CASSPSLSGEQYV. Written as DNA, the CDR3 is TGTGCCAGCAGCCCTTCTCTTTCCGGCGAGCAGTACGTC.

This clonotype appeared a few times. This sequence joins TRBV7-9 and TRBJ2-7; TRBD1 agrees at 8 bases. With V trimmed by 5 bases and J by 6 bases, 9 bases remained unmatched. Germline values: CDR1 SEHNR, CDR2 FQNEAQ (reference sequence). The CDR3 loop spans 14 amino acids. CDR3 in amino acids: CASSARQGQGEQYF. CDR3 nucleotides: TGTGCCAGCAGCGCCCGACAGGGGCAGGGCGAGCAGTACTTC. The variable domain in full, with the rest retrieved from reference TRBV7-9 and TRBJ2-7, is DTGVSQNPRHKITKRGQNVTFRCDPISEHNRLYWYRQTLGQGPEFLTYFQNEAQLEKSRLLSDRFSAERPKGSFSTLEIQRTEQGDSAMYLCASSARQGQGEQYFGPGTRLTVT.

This clonotype came up many times. This chain connects TRBV6-2 or TRBV6-3 to TRBJ1-5; 10 bases agree with TRBD1. The length of the CDR3 is 16 residues. V shed 4 bases, J shed 4 bases, and the junction held 7 bases outside the gene matches. Germline loops: CDR1 MNHEY, CDR2 SVGEGT. DNA for the CDR3: TGTGCCAGCAGTTCCCTGGACAGGGGGGATAATCAGCCCCAGCATTTT. Translation: CASSSLDRGDNQPQHF.

The J gene is TRBJ1-6, the V gene TRBV5-6; maybe TRBD1 (6 bases). The germline V gene encodes CDR1 SGHDT and CDR2 YYEEEE. This CDR3 region has 14 residues. With 4 bases removed from V and 10 bases from J, the gap between germline ends came to 15 bases. The CDR3 DNA sequence: TGTGCCAGCAGCCTCTCAGGGGTGGTCTCACCCCTCCACTTT. Translating it yields CASSLSGVVSPLHF.